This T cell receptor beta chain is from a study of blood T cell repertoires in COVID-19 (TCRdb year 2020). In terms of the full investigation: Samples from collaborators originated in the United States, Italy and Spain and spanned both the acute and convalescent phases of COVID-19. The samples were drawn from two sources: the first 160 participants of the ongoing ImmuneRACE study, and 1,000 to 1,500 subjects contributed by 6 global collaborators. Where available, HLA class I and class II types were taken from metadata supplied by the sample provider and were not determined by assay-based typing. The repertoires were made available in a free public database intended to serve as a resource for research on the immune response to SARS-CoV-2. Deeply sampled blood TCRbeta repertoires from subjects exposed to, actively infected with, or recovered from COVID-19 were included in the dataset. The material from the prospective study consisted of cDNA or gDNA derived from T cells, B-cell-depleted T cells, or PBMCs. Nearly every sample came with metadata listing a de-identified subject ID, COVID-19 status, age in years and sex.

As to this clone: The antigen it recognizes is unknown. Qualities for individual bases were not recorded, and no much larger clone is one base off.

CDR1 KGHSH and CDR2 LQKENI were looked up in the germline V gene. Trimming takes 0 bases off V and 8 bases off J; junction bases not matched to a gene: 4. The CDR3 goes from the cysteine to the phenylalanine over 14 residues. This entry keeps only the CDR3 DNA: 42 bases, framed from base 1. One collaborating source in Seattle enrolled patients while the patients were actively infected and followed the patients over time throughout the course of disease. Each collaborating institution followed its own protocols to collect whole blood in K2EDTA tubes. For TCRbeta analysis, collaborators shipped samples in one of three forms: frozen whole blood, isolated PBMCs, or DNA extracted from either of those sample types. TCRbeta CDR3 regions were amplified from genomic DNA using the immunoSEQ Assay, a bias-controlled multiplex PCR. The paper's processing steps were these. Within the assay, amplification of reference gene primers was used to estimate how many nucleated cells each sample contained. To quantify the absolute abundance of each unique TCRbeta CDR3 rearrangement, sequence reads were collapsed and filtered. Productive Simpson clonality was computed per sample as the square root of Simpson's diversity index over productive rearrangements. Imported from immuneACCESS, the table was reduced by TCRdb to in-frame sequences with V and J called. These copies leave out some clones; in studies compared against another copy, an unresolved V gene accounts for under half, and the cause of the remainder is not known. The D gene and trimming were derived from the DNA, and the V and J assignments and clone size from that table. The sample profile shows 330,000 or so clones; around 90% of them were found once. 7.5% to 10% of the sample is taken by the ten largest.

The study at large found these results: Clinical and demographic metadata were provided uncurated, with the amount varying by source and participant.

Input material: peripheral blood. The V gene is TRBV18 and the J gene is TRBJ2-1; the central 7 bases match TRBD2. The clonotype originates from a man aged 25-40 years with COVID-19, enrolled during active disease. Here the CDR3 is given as CASSPPVGGHEQFF. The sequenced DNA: TGTGCCAGCTCACCACCGGTGGGAGGGCATGAGCAGTTCTTC.